The TCR beta chain described here comes from a study of Graves' ophthalmopathy and Graves' hyperthyroidism. Deletions cut 5 bases from V and 1 base from J, with 14 bases between. The CDR3 runs to 15 residues. The V gene's germline CDR1 is SGHAT and CDR2 FQNNGV. Using RNA transcripts, the TCR beta CDR3 regions were amplified. HTBI primers were used in a first-round RT-PCR, which preceded a second-round multiplex PCR. TCRdb re-called the multiplex PCR reads with MiXCR, one entry per CDR3 protein. The sample has roughly 410,000 distinct CDR3 sequences, approximately 15% seen once. In this cohort's terms, stable hyperthyroidism meant no ophthalmopathy by 18 months of follow-up. Enrolled hyperthyroidism patients had a new diagnosis, a duration under 2 months, and an age of 18 to 65. This clonotype showed up many times.

This TCR derives from a woman aged 18-29 years with stable Graves' hyperthyroidism. The V call is TRBV11-2, the J call TRBJ1-1; D is undetermined. Sequenced: peripheral blood. Here the CDR3 reads CASSLRRARNTEAFF. The CDR3 DNA sequence: TGTGCCAGCAGCCTTAGGCGGGCCAGGAACACTGAAGCTTTCTTT.